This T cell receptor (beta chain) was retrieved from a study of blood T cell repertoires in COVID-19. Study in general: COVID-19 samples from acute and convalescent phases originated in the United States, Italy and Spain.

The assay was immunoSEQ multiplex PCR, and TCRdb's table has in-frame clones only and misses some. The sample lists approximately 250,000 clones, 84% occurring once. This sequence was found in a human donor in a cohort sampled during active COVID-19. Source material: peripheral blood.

CDR3 bases: TGCGCCAGCAGCCAAGAAGGGGCTAGGTCACCCCTCCACTTT. It specifies CASSQEGARSPLHF. The chain has TRBV4-1 and TRBJ1-6, with D possibly being TRBD1 (5 bases). Trimming removed 0 bases from V and 10 bases from J, with 10 bases in between. Per the germline V gene, CDR1 is MGHRA and CDR2 is YSYEKL. The CDR3 extends over 14 amino acids.